Below, one T cell receptor (beta chain) is given with its context. These data belong to a study of shared clonotypes between healthy human individuals. Libraries were prepared by immunoSEQ multiplex PCR; TCRdb keeps only in-frame clonotypes and omits some of them. The sample lists around 700,000 clones, under 95% occurring once. CD8 cells regarded as naive lacked CD45RO, were positively chosen for CCR7, and omitted terminally differentiated effector memory CD45RA+ cells. The sequenced sample was naive CD8+ T cells sorted from blood. This TCR derives from a young man in good health.

CDR3 sequence reads: CSVCLPNNYEQYF. The CDR3, as DNA: TGCAGCGTCTGCCTCCCAAATAACTACGAGCAGTACTTC. The V and J genes are TRBV29-1 and TRBJ2-7, with unresolved D. The V gene's germline CDR1 is SQVTM and CDR2 ANQGSEA. CDR3 size: 13 residues. Trimming cost V 6 bases and J 3 bases, with 15 bases left between them.